The 29 T cell receptor beta chains given below trace back to one sample, sequenced in a study of blood T cell repertoires in COVID-19. The table came from immunoSEQ multiplex PCR; TCRdb's copy has only in-frame clones and leaves some out. This sample has 70,000 to 85,000 clones, with about 86% found just once. The sequencing input was peripheral blood. Source of these receptors: an elderly man with active or convalescent COVID-19.

The gene calls are TRBV7-2 and TRBJ2-1; the D gene is possibly TRBD1 (5 bases). Germline values: CDR1 SGHTA, CDR2 FQGNSA. Trimming pared 1 base from V and 12 bases from J, leaving 10 bases between. The length of the CDR3 is 12 residues. The CDR3 nucleotides read TGTGCCAGCAGCTTAGAGGCAGGGCCGCAGTTCTTC. Its protein product is CASSLEAGPQFF.

V is TRBV9 and J is TRBJ2-3; D may be TRBD2 (6 bases). The CDR3 is 15 amino acids. Germline V CDR1 and CDR2: SGDLS, YYNGEE. The V gene lost 0 bases and the J gene lost 2 bases, with 10 bases spanning the gap. The DNA for the CDR3 is TGTGCCAGCAGCGTAGGGTGGGGGGTCACAGATACGCAGTATTTT. This sequence encodes CASSVGWGVTDTQYF. The full variable domain, with the rest looked up from reference TRBV9 and TRBJ2-3, is DSGVTQTPKHLITATGQRVTLRCSPRSGDLSVYWYQQSLDQGLQFLIQYYNGEERAKGNILERFSAQQFPDLHSELNLSSLELGDSALYFCASSVGWGVTDTQYFGPGTRLTVL.

The V and J genes are TRBV12-3 or TRBV12-4 and TRBJ1-2; no clear D gene. This CDR3 spans 13 amino acids. Trimming stripped 2 bases from V and 8 bases from J, with 12 bases between. In DNA form, the CDR3 reads TGTGCCAGCAGTTTATATAATACTGAGGGCTACACCTTC. Translated, it gives CASSLYNTEGYTF.

The J gene is TRBJ2-2, the V gene TRBV5-1; no clear D gene. CDR1 SGHRS and CDR2 YFSETQ come from the germline V gene. V was cut by 0 bases and J by 1 base, with 10 bases left in between. The CDR3 is made up of 16 amino acids. CDR3 nucleotide sequence: TGCGCCAGCAGCTTGGTAGGCCAGGTGAACACCGGGGAGCTGTTTTTT. Translated: CASSLVGQVNTGELFF.

This clone is a singleton in its sample. The J gene is TRBJ1-2, the V gene TRBV5-6; D gene uncertain. Trimming left V 1 base short and J 5 bases short, with 6 bases between. The length of the CDR3 is 12 residues. Germline V lookup: CDR1 SGHDT, CDR2 YYEEEE. CDR3 DNA sequence: TGTGCCAGCAGCTTGTCGCGTTATGGCTACACCTTC. It yields the protein CASSLSRYGYTF.

The genes are TRBV18 and TRBJ1-4; D gene ambiguous. The CDR3 is 17 amino acids. The germline V gene has CDR1 KGHSH and CDR2 LQKENI. The V gene lost 2 bases and the J gene lost 0 bases, with 13 bases spanning the gap. This chain's CDR3 is CASSPGPQDPTNEKLFF. DNA of the CDR3: TGTGCCAGCTCACCAGGTCCGCAGGATCCAACTAATGAAAAACTGTTTTTT.

J is TRBJ2-2 and V is TRBV19, with D hard to call. CDR1 LNHDA and CDR2 SQIVND come from the germline V gene (reference sequence). This CDR3 region has 14 residues. V gave up 7 bases and J gave up 4 bases, with 13 bases separating them. CDR3 amino acids: CASNFGSGTGELFF. DNA for the CDR3: TGTGCCAGTAATTTCGGGTCGGGCACCGGGGAGCTGTTTTTT.

V and J are TRBV4-3 and TRBJ2-1; 10 bases match TRBD2. This CDR3 has 18 amino acids. After removal of 4 bases from V and 7 bases from J, the junction contained 16 bases not matched to a gene. The germline V gene encodes CDR1 LGHNA and CDR2 YSLEER. This chain's CDR3 is CASSPTIQIAGGGNEQFF. The CDR3 nucleotides are TGCGCCAGCAGCCCAACAATTCAAATAGCGGGAGGAGGAAATGAGCAGTTCTTC.

The chain is built from TRBV19 and TRBJ1-2; a possible D gene is TRBD1 (5 bases). Germline CDR1 is LNHDA and CDR2 is SQIVND (reference sequence). The CDR3 runs 14 residues. V lost 2 bases and J 8 bases, leaving 15 bases between the germline ends. In DNA, the CDR3 is TGTGCCAGTAGTATATACTCAGGGTGGGGAGGCTACACCTTC. This translates into CASSIYSGWGGYTF.

This clone showed up just once. The rearrangement links TRBV18 to TRBJ1-1; no definite D call. Trimming removed 3 bases from V and 1 base from J, with 12 bases in between. This CDR3 has 15 amino acids. Germline CDR1 and CDR2: KGHSH and LQKENI. CDR3 nucleotide sequence: TGTGCCAGCTCACCGTTCGGGGTCGAGAACACTGAAGCTTTCTTT. Its protein product is CASSPFGVENTEAFF.

This rearrangement joins TRBV10-1 to TRBJ2-1; 14 bases align to TRBD2. The junction had 5 bases not matched to a gene; V was cut back by 4 bases and J by 6 bases. The germline V gene has CDR1 WNHNN and CDR2 SYGVQD (reference sequence). CDR3 length equals 16 residues. The CDR3 DNA follows: TGCGCCAGCAGTGTAAAGGGACTAGCGGGAGTCAATGAGCAGTTCTTC. This sequence encodes CASSVKGLAGVNEQFF.

This clone has a single count. This sequence joins TRBV13 and TRBJ1-1; perhaps TRBD1 as D (5 bases). V lost 5 bases and J 7 bases, leaving 17 bases between the germline ends. This CDR3 is built from 14 residues. Germline-derived CDR1 and CDR2 are PRHDT and FYEKMQ (reference sequence). CDR3 nucleotide sequence: TGTGCCAGCAGCCCAGGCCGTGGGGCACATGAAGCTTTCTTT. Translating gives CASSPGRGAHEAFF.

The J gene is TRBJ2-7, the V gene TRBV6-6; TRBD1 aligns across 8 bases. The CDR3 contains 15 residues. The V and J ends lost 6 bases and 0 bases, in that order; junction bases with no gene match: 7. Germline CDR1 and CDR2: MNHNY and SVGAGI (reference sequence). The CDR3 sequence is CASRPPGQASYEQYF. The CDR3 coding sequence is TGTGCCAGCAGACCTCCGGGACAGGCCTCCTACGAGCAGTACTTC.

The chain carries TRBV19 and TRBJ1-5; 8 nucleotides align to TRBD1. Germline assignment: CDR1 LNHDA and CDR2 SQIVND (reference sequence). The CDR3 length is 16 residues. The ends lost 6 bases at V and 0 bases at J; junction bases unmatched: 7. The CDR3 loop is CASSTGTGYSNQPQHF. As DNA, the CDR3 is TGTGCCAGTAGCACCGGGACAGGCTATAGCAATCAGCCCCAGCATTTT.

The chain couples TRBV4-1 to TRBJ2-5; TRBD2 agrees at 11 bases. V dropped 1 base and J dropped 4; count of bases not matched to a gene: 5. The V gene's germline CDR1 is MGHRA and CDR2 YSYEKL. The CDR3 sequence is 16 residues long. CDR3: CASSQVLAGGVETQYF. The CDR3 DNA is TGCGCCAGCAGCCAAGTGTTAGCGGGAGGGGTAGAGACCCAGTACTTC.

Many counts were recorded for this clone. The V call is TRBV4-1, the J call TRBJ2-3, with 9 bases matching TRBD1. Germline V lookup: CDR1 MGHRA, CDR2 YSYEKL. With 5 bases clipped from V and 1 base from J, the junction kept 4 bases outside the gene matches. This CDR3 is 15 amino acids long. CDR3 region: CASSLGQGGTDTQYF. CDR3 nucleotide sequence: TGCGCCAGCAGCTTGGGACAGGGTGGCACAGATACGCAGTATTTT.

The rearrangement links TRBV3-1 (or the pseudogene TRBV3-2) to TRBJ2-1; 8 bases line up with TRBD2. V shed 5 bases and J 0 bases; nucleotides not matched to a gene: 3. The CDR3 consists of 15 residues. The germline V gene encodes CDR1 LGHDT and CDR2 YNNKEL (reference sequence). The CDR3 protein is CASSSRGGSYNEQFF. DNA for the CDR3: TGTGCCAGCAGCTCTCGGGGGGGCTCCTACAATGAGCAGTTCTTC.

This rearrangement joins TRBV19 to TRBJ2-7, with 7 bases identical to TRBD1. The germline CDR1 and CDR2 sequences are LNHDA and SQIVND (reference sequence). The CDR3 is 15 amino acids. J lost 1 base, V lost 5 bases, and 8 bases had no gene match. The DNA of the CDR3 is TGTGCCAGTAGTCCACAGGGGCTATCGTCCTACGAGCAGTACTTC. This encodes CASSPQGLSSYEQYF.

Written as DNA, the CDR3 is TGTGCCAGCAGCCCCACCCCGACAGTGACGACTGAAGCTTTCTTT. It is translated as CASSPTPTVTTEAFF. This rearrangement joins TRBV7-2 to TRBJ1-1, with D possibly being TRBD1 (5 bases). The V end lost 5 bases, the J end lost 5 bases, and 18 bases lay between the germline ends. The CDR3 consists of 15 residues. From germline, CDR1 is SGHTA and CDR2 FQGNSA.

The rearrangement joins TRBV3-1 (or the pseudogene TRBV3-2) to TRBJ2-3; the match to TRBD2 covers 16 bases. CDR3 length: 17 amino acids. V dropped 5 bases and J dropped 5; count of bases not matched to a gene: 7. Germline V gene sequence: CDR1 LGHDT, CDR2 YNNKEL (reference sequence). The CDR3 bases are TGTGCCAGCAGCTTAGGGACTAGCGGGGGGGCAAGAGATACGCAGTATTTT. Translating it yields CASSLGTSGGARDTQYF.

The rearrangement links TRBV9 to TRBJ1-2; 10 bases agree with TRBD1. Unmatched junction bases numbered 16, after V lost 0 bases and J lost 14 bases. The germline V gene encodes CDR1 SGDLS and CDR2 YYNGEE. CDR3 size: 16 residues. The CDR3 DNA reads TGTGCCAGCAGCGTAGACCCGGGACAGGGGATACGAGGTTTTACCTTC. Residues: CASSVDPGQGIRGFTF.

This clone was detected only once. The sample holds other DNA sequences that translate to the same CDR3. The V gene is TRBV19, the J gene TRBJ1-4, with 7 nucleotides matching TRBD1. There are 14 residues in the CDR3. Germline V gives CDR1 LNHDA, CDR2 SQIVND (reference sequence). Trimming at V came to 5 bases and at J to 3 bases, leaving 3 bases not matched to a gene. In nucleotides, the CDR3 is TGTGCCAGTAGTCTGACAGGGCCTAATGAAAAACTGTTTTTT. This gives the protein CASSLTGPNEKLFF.

V usage is TRBV18 and J usage is TRBJ1-1; D gene unclear. This CDR3 comprises 13 residues. Germline V gene data show CDR1 as KGHSH and CDR2 as LQKENI. The V and J ends lost 0 bases and 4 bases respectively, with 6 bases between them. In DNA form, the CDR3 reads TGTGCCAGCTCACCACCCTTGGCCACTGAAGCTTTCTTT. Protein sequence: CASSPPLATEAFF. The full variable domain, its missing parts supplied by reference TRBV18 and TRBJ1-1, is NAGVMQNPRHLVRRRGQEARLRCSPMKGHSHVYWYRQLPEEGLKFMVYLQKENIIDESGMPKERFSAEFPKEGPSILRIQQVVRGDSAAYFCASSPPLATEAFFGQGTRLTVV.

J is TRBJ2-7 and V is TRBV30; 7 positions agree with TRBD1. The CDR3 runs to 12 residues. Germline V lookup: CDR1 GTSNPN, CDR2 SVGIG (reference sequence). The V and J ends lost 3 bases and 1 base, in that order; junction bases with no gene match: 0. CDR3 coding DNA: TGTGCCTGGAGGGACAGGTCCTACGAGCAGTACTTC. Residues: CAWRDRSYEQYF. Drawing the rest from reference TRBV30 and TRBJ2-7, the complete variable domain is SQTIHQWPATLVQPVGSPLSLECTVEGTSNPNLYWYRQAAGRGLQLLFYSVGIGQISSEVPQNLSASRPQDRQFILSSKKLLLSDSGFYLCAWRDRSYEQYFGPGTRLTVT.

The chain recombines TRBV5-1 with TRBJ1-2; TRBD1 matches at 8 bases. In germline, CDR1 is SGHRS, CDR2 YFSETQ. The CDR3 runs 14 residues. Trimming took 4 bases from V and 6 from J; bases not matched to a gene: 8. This chain's CDR3 is CASSLYTGGNGYTF. Written as DNA, the CDR3 is TGCGCCAGCAGCCTATATACAGGGGGGAATGGCTACACCTTC.

This clone has a single count. The chain has TRBV27 and TRBJ1-5, with a possible D match to TRBD1 (5 bases). Germline V gives CDR1 MNHEY, CDR2 SMNVEV (reference sequence). The CDR3 is made up of 16 amino acids. V lost 7 bases and J 5 bases, leaving 21 bases between the germline ends. In nucleotides, the CDR3 is TGTGCCAGCACCCCAGGTGGGGCAGGTCCTTATCAGCCCCAGCATTTT. Translation: CASTPGGAGPYQPQHF.

Written as DNA, the CDR3 is TGTGCCAGTAGTATCGGGGGTAGCGGGACCTCAGATACGCAGTATTTT. Its translation is CASSIGGSGTSDTQYF. The V call is TRBV19, the J call TRBJ2-3; 8 nucleotides align to TRBD2. The length of the CDR3 is 16 residues. Germline CDR1 is LNHDA and CDR2 is SQIVND (reference sequence). With V trimmed by 3 bases and J by 4 bases, 9 bases remained unmatched. Supplemented by reference TRBV19 and TRBJ2-3, the full variable domain reads DGGITQSPKYLFRKEGQNVTLSCEQNLNHDAMYWYRQDPGQGLRLIYYSQIVNDFQKGDIAEGYSVSREKKESFPLTVTSAQKNPTAFYLCASSIGGSGTSDTQYFGPGTRLTVL.

The gene calls are TRBV10-3 and TRBJ1-5, with D possibly being TRBD1 (5 bases). This CDR3 spans 13 amino acids. Germline assignment: CDR1 ENHRY and CDR2 SYGVKD. V lost 7 bases to trimming and J lost 4 bases, with 11 bases between them. The DNA of the CDR3 is TGTGCCATCAAGGGACGGGGGAATCAGCCCCAGCATTTT. This codes for CAIKGRGNQPQHF.

The V and J genes are TRBV11-2 and TRBJ1-2; D is perhaps TRBD1 (5 bases). The CDR3 spans 14 residues. Germline CDR1 is SGHAT and CDR2 is FQNNGV. Trimming stripped 4 bases from V and 8 bases from J, with 17 bases between. In DNA form, the CDR3 reads TGTGCCAGCAGCTACGCGGGGGAGTTCGGGGGCTACACCTTC. Amino acid sequence: CASSYAGEFGGYTF.